This TCR beta chain was identified in a study of CD8 T cells in ankylosing spondylitis. The CDR3 extends over 17 amino acids. The V segment lost 0 bases and the J segment 1 base; nucleotides outside the gene matches: 3. Germline CDR1 is KGHSH and CDR2 is LQKENI. TCRdb called the 5' RACE reads again in MiXCR, with one record for every CDR3 protein. Of under 150,000 distinct CDR3 sequences in the sample, about an eighth were seen once. Sequencing was carried out using blood, either unsorted or a sorted T cell fraction (not recorded which). This receptor was obtained from a female donor with ankylosing spondylitis or in good health (not recorded which). The chain has TRBV18 and TRBJ2-2; 9 nucleotides line up with TRBD1. Here the CDR3 reads CASSPPGQGQNTGELFF. CDR3 in DNA: TGTGCCAGCTCACCACCTGGACAGGGGCAGAACACCGGGGAGCTGTTTTTT.